The T cell receptor beta chain under discussion was sequenced for a study of OX40 agonist ivuxolimab in advanced cancers. Study-wide context: Males comprised approximately 81% of the group, whose mean age was about 62 years (range roughly 23 to 90).

If patients had autoimmune disease history or systemic immunosuppression, they were excluded. In this sample, this clone turned up a few times. Antigen: not known. Method: immunoSEQ multiplex PCR; TCRdb's copy keeps in-frame clones and lacks some. The table lists 50,000 to 80,000 clones, around 80% of them singletons. General study findings and limits: It was not determined which antigens were specifically recognized by the peripheral T cells that had undergone clonal expansion.

This CDR3 spans 15 amino acids. The V gene's germline CDR1 is SGHRS and CDR2 YFSETQ. V was clipped by 4 bases and J by 0 bases; unmatched bases: 6. The chain combines TRBV5-1 with TRBJ2-7, with TRBD2 identical over 8 bases. The starting material was CD4+ or CD8+ T cells sorted from blood, obtained in a trial of the OX40 agonist ivuxolimab. The receptor was isolated from an adult with an advanced solid tumor such as melanoma, head and neck, liver or kidney cancer. CDR3 coding DNA: TGCGCCAGCAGCCCGGGGGGGGGCGGCTCCTACGAGCAGTACTTC. Translation gives CASSPGGGGSYEQYF.